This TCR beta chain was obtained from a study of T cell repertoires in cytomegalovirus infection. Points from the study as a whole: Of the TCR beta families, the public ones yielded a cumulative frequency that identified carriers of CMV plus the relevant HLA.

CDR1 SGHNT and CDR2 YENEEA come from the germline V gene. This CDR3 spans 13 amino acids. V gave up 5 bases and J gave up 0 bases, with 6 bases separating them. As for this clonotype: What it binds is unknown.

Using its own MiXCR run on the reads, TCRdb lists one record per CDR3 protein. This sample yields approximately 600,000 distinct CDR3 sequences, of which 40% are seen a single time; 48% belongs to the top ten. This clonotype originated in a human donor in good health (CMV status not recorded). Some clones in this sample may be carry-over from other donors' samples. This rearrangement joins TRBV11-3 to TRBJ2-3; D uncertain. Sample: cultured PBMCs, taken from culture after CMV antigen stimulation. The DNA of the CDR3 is TGTGCCAGCAGCGAATATAGCACAGATACGCAGTATTTT. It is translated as CASSEYSTDTQYF.